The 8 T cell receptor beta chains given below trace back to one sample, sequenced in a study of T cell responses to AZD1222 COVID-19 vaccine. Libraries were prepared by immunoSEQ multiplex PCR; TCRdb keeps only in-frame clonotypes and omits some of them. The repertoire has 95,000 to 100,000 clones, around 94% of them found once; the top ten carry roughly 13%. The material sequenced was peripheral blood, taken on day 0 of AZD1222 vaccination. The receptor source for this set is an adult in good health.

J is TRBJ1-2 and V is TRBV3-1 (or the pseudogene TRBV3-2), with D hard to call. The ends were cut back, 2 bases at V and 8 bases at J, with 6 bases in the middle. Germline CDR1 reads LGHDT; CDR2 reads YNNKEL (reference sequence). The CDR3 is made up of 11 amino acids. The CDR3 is CASSQFDGYTF. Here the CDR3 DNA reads TGTGCCAGCAGCCAATTTGACGGCTACACCTTC.

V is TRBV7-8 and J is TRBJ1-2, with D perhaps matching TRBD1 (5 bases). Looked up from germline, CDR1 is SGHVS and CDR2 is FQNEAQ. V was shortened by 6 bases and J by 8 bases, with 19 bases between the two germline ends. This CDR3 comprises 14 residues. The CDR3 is CASSWGSGSGGYTF. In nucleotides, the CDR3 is TGTGCCAGCAGTTGGGGGTCGGGTTCGGGCGGCTACACCTTC.

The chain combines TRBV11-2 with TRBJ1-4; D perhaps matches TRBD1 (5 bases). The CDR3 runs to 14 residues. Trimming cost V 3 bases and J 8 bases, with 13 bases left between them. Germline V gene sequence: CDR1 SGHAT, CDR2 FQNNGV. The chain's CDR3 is CASSFGEGREKLFF. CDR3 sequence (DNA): TGTGCCAGCAGCTTTGGAGAGGGGAGGGAAAAACTGTTTTTT. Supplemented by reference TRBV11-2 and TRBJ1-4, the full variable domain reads EAGVAQSPRYKIIEKRQSVAFWCNPISGHATLYWYQQILGQGPKLLIQFQNNGVVDDSQLPKDRFSAERLKGVDSTLKIQPAKLEDSAVYLCASSFGEGREKLFFGSGTQLSVL.

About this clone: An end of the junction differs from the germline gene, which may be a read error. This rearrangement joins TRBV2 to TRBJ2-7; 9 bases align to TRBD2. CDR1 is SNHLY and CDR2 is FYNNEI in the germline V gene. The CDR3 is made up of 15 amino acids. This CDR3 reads CASREVAGGLNEQYF. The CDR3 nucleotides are TGTGCCAGCAGGGAAGTGGCGGGGGGGCTCAACGAGCAGTACTTC.

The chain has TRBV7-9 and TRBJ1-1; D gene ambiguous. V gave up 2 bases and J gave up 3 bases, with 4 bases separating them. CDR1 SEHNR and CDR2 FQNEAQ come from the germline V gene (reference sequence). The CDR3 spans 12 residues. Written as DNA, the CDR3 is TGTGCCAGCAGCTTATCCCACACTGAAGCTTTCTTT. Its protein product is CASSLSHTEAFF.

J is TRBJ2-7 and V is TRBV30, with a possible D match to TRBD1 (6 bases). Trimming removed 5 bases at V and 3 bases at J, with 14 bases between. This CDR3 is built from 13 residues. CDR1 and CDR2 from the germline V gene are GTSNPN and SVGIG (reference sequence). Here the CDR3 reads CAWGPGTFYEQYF. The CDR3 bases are TGTGCCTGGGGACCCGGGACATTCTACGAGCAGTACTTC.

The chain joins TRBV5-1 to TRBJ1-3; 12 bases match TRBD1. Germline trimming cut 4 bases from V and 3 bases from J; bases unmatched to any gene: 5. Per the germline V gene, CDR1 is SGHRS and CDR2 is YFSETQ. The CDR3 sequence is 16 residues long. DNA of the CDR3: TGCGCCAGCAGCCGGGACAGGGGGCTGGTTGGAAACACCATATATTTT. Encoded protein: CASSRDRGLVGNTIYF. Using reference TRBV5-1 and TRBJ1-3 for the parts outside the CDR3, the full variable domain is KAGVTQTPRYLIKTRGQQVTLSCSPISGHRSVSWYQQTPGQGLQFLFEYFSETQRNKGNFPGRFSGRQFSNSRSEMNVSTLELGDSALYLCASSRDRGLVGNTIYFGEGSWLTVV.

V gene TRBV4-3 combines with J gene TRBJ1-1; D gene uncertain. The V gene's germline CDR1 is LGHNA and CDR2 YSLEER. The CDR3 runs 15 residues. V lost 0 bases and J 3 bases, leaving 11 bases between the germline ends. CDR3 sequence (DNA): TGCGCCAGCAGCCAAGATACACGGGTTGACACTGAAGCTTTCTTT. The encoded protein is CASSQDTRVDTEAFF.